A single sample is the source of the 2 T cell receptor beta chains below, sequenced in a study of CD8 T cells in ankylosing spondylitis. TCRdb passed the 5' RACE reads through MiXCR, listing each CDR3 protein once. Among about 130,000 distinct CDR3 sequences, around 7% were seen once, and the ten largest hold less than 15%. The sequencing sample was made of blood, either unsorted or a sorted T cell fraction (not recorded which). The source of these receptors is a male donor with ankylosing spondylitis or in good health (not recorded which).

In this sample, this clonotype turned up many times. The chain has TRBV29-1 and TRBJ2-7, with D perhaps TRBD2 (6 bases). Germline V gene lookup returns CDR1 SQVTM and CDR2 ANQGSEA. V lost 6 bases and J 2 bases, leaving 17 bases between the germline ends. The CDR3 has 14 amino acids. CDR3 nucleotides: TGCAGCGTCGTACGGTCCCCGGGGGCCTACGAGCAGTACTTC. This encodes CSVVRSPGAYEQYF.

This clonotype has just one count. The V gene is TRBV28, the J gene TRBJ2-7; tentatively, D is TRBD2 (6 bases). Germline V gene sequence: CDR1 MDHEN, CDR2 SYDVKM. Trimming removed 3 bases from V and 0 bases from J, with 9 bases in between. This CDR3 spans 14 amino acids. DNA of the CDR3: TGTGCCAGCAGTTTTGGGGGACTCTCCTACGAGCAGTACTTC. It yields the protein CASSFGGLSYEQYF.